Sequencing of this T cell receptor (beta chain) was carried out in a study of tumor and adjacent non-tumor tissue in lung cancer. The CDR3 extends over 13 amino acids. Germline V gene data show CDR1 as LNHNV and CDR2 as YYDKDF (reference sequence). The template was RNA from unsorted bulk tissue. In regard to this clonotype: Relative to the germline gene, one junction end is altered; a read error may explain this.

The library came from three nested PCR rounds adapted from ARM-PCR protocols. TCRdb redid the calling of the multiplex PCR reads with MiXCR, one entry per CDR3 protein. Of about 81,000 distinct CDR3 sequences listed, 72% were seen once; the top ten hold about a tenth. The genes are TRBV15 and TRBJ1-6; no firm D call. Input material: lung tumor tissue. This receptor was taken from a woman in her thirties or forties with non-small cell lung cancer. This chain's CDR3 is CATSRLEDSPLQF. The CDR3 nucleotides are TGTGCCACCAGCAGACTCGAGGATTCACCCCTCCAATTC.